These 2 T cell receptor beta chains originate from one sample sequenced in a study of blood T cell repertoires in COVID-19. The protocol was immunoSEQ multiplex PCR, while the TCRdb copy is restricted to in-frame clones and leaves out a portion. Among around 50,000 clones listed, about 89% were seen once. Input material: peripheral blood. All receptors derive from a human donor in a cohort sampled during active COVID-19.

The rearrangement joins TRBV7-3 to TRBJ1-1; 12 bases match TRBD1. V lost 5 bases to trimming and J lost 6 bases; unmatched junction nucleotides: 10. The CDR3 covers 16 residues. Germline V gene lookup returns CDR1 SGHTA and CDR2 FQGTGA. The CDR3 DNA sequence: TGTGCCAGCAGCCTAGGATCCGGGACAGGGGGCCCTGAAGCTTTCTTT. This sequence encodes CASSLGSGTGGPEAFF.

CDR3 residues: CAPPLRPEAFF. CDR3 nucleotide sequence: TGTGCCCCTCCCTTGAGGCCTGAAGCTTTCTTT. The rearrangement joins TRBV6-4 to TRBJ1-1; D gene unclear. The ends were cut back, 11 bases at V and 6 bases at J, with 13 bases in the middle. CDR1 MRHNA and CDR2 SNTAGT come from the germline V gene. CDR3 length equals 11 residues.